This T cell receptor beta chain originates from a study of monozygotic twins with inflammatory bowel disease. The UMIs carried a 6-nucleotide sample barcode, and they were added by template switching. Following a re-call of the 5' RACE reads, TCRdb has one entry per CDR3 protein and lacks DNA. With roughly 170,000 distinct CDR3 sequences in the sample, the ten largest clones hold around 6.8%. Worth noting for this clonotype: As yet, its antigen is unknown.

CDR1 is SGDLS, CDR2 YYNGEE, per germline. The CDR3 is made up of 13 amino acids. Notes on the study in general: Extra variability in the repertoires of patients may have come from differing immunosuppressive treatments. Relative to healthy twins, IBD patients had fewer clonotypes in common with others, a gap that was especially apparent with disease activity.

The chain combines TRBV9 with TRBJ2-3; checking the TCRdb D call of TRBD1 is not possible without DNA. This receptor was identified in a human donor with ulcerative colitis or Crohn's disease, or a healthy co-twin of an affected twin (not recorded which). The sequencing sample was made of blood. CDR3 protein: CASSPDRADTQYF.